This T cell receptor (beta chain) was sequenced during a study of neoadjuvant anti-PD-1 for oral cavity cancer. The CDR3 sequence is 15 residues long. V was cut by 6 bases and J by 1 base, with 13 bases left in between. CDR1 and CDR2 (germline): MNHEY, SVGAGI. Produced via immunoSEQ multiplex PCR; TCRdb's table is partial and in-frame only. The sample yields some 6,700 clones, approximately 79% seen once. A single count supports this clone. Blood cells were analyzed directly, without culture or expansion. This TCR came from a person aged 40 to 85 with oral cavity squamous cell carcinoma. The specimen was PBMCs, collected before nivolumab (anti-PD-1) treatment. This chain joins TRBV6-5 and TRBJ2-1; D unclear. The CDR3 protein is CASSPSGQSYNEQFF. The CDR3 DNA sequence: TGTGCCAGCAGCCCCTCCGGGCAGTCCTACAATGAGCAGTTCTTC.